What follows are 27 T cell receptor beta chains derived from one specimen sequenced in a study of tumor-infiltrating lymphocytes in primary liver carcinoma. From 500 ng total RNA, TCR beta cDNA was generated with a primer in the constant region. Employing slightly modified ARM-PCR, three nested multiplex PCR rounds were run, and these gave rise to the TCR beta libraries. Researchers ran the first two PCR rounds for around 10 cycles each with TRBV1-TRBV30 forward primers and a C-beta reverse primer. Using its own MiXCR run on the multiplex PCR reads, TCRdb lists one record per CDR3 protein. The data show about 190,000 distinct CDR3 sequences, with about 85% seen just once and around 18% held by the top ten. From 20-30 mg of unsorted bulk tissue, DNA and RNA were co-extracted together. Sequences were obtained from tumor tissue from primary liver carcinoma. The receptors here all came from a middle-aged man with primary liver carcinoma and hepatitis B virus infection.

The chain employs TRBV11-3 and TRBJ1-1; D not certain. Germline-derived CDR1 and CDR2 are SGHNT and YENEEA. V was shortened by 4 bases and J by 5 bases, with 14 bases between the two germline ends. The CDR3 is made up of 14 amino acids. The CDR3 sequence is CASSSPAWRTEAFF. The CDR3 bases are TGTGCCAGCAGCTCCCCAGCGTGGAGGACTGAAGCTTTCTTT.

The genes are TRBV11-3 and TRBJ2-3; 9 bases agree with TRBD1. The germline gives CDR1 SGHNT, CDR2 YENEEA. The CDR3 covers 15 residues. J lost 5 bases, V lost 9 bases, and 12 bases had no gene match. The CDR3 nucleotides read TGTGCCAGTAGTCCCGGGACAGGGTTAATAGATACGCAGTATTTT. Its protein is CASSPGTGLIDTQYF.

This clonotype was detected only once. Germline is not matched at one junction end, which may reflect a read error. The chain's CDR3 is CASSLRSVDYDYTF. The DNA for the CDR3 is TGTGCCAGCAGTTTAAGGAGCGTCGACTATGACTACACCTTC. The chain recombines TRBV12-3 or TRBV12-4 with TRBJ1-2; D is uncertain. The CDR3 length is 14 residues.

A word on this clonotype: Relative to the germline gene, one junction end is altered; a read error may explain this. The V and J genes are TRBV4-3 and TRBJ2-7; 8 bases align to TRBD2. The CDR3 has 15 amino acids. Germline V gene sequence: CDR1 LGHNA, CDR2 YSLEER. As DNA, the CDR3 is TGCCCCAGCAGCCAAGAACATAGCGGGAACTACGAGCAGTACTTC. This gives the protein CPSSQEHSGNYEQYF.

As to this clonotype: The conserved final phenylalanine or tryptophan is absent from the CDR3, which likely points to a read error. This sequence joins TRBV6-1 and TRBJ1-4; D unclear. The V gene's germline CDR1 is MNHNS and CDR2 SASEGT. The CDR3 sequence is 16 residues long. CDR3 DNA sequence: TGTGCGAGCAGTGGAGCGGGTCTGGCAATTAATGAAAAACTGTTTGTT. It translates to CASSGAGLAINEKLFV.

Of note for this clonotype: Possible read error: a much larger clone is one base away. The chain combines TRBV28 with TRBJ1-5; perhaps TRBD1 as D (6 bases). Germline V gene sequence: CDR1 MDHEN, CDR2 SYDVKM. There are 14 residues in the CDR3. V was trimmed by 6 bases and J by 6 bases, leaving 15 bases between them. In DNA form, the CDR3 reads TGTGCCAGCAGACTTGTGGGGGGCCCTCAGCCCCAGCATTTT. Translating gives CASRLVGGPQPQHF.

About this clonotype itself: At one boundary the junction diverges from the germline segment, which might be a read error. The chain links TRBV29-1 to TRBJ2-2; 9 bases agree with TRBD2. The CDR3 has 15 amino acids. Germline-derived CDR1 and CDR2 are SQVTM and ANQGSEA. CDR3 residues: CSVGTSAANIWELSF. The DNA of the CDR3 is TGCAGCGTTGGGACTAGCGCGGCGAACATCTGGGAGCTGTCTTTT.

As for this clonotype: The junction does not match germline at one end; this may be a read error. The chain links TRBV7-2 to TRBJ2-5; TRBD2 aligns across 8 bases. The length of the CDR3 is 14 residues. Germline CDR1 is SGHTA and CDR2 is FQGNSA. CDR3 loop: CASSLNSGKETRYF. CDR3 sequence (DNA): TGTGCCAGCAGCTTGAATAGCGGGAAAGAGACCCGGTACTTC.

Concerning this clonotype itself: Mismatch with germline at one junction end may stem from a read error. The chain employs TRBV29-1 and TRBJ2-2; 8 nucleotides agree with TRBD1. The CDR3 runs 13 residues. The germline gives CDR1 SQVTM, CDR2 ANQGSEA. DNA for the CDR3: TGCAGCGCCCCGACAGGGGAGGCCGGGGAGCTGTTATTT. This translates into CSAPTGEAGELLF.

Points on this clonotype: This CDR3 fails to terminate in the conserved phenylalanine or tryptophan, so it likely reflects a read error. V usage is TRBV29-1 and J usage is TRBJ2-3, with a weak D call TRBD2 (7 bases). The CDR3 has 13 amino acids. The V gene's germline CDR1 is SQVTM and CDR2 ANQGSEA. In nucleotides, the CDR3 is TGTAGCATCCGGACGGGGGGCGGAGATACGCAGTATTTA. Protein sequence: CSIRTGGGDTQYL.

Concerning this clonotype itself: One junction end disagrees with the germline gene, perhaps due to a read error. The chain combines TRBV5-1 with TRBJ2-6, with D possibly matching TRBD1 (6 bases). Germline CDR1 SGHRS, CDR2 YFSETQ. The CDR3 extends over 16 amino acids. The CDR3 DNA reads TGCGCCAGCAGCCCGGCAGGGGCTATGGGGGCCGACGTCCTGACTTTC. This translates into CASSPAGAMGADVLTF.

On this clonotype itself: Relative to the germline gene, one junction end is altered; a read error may explain this. This chain links TRBV4-2 with TRBJ2-1, with 9 bases identical to TRBD2. Germline V gives CDR1 LGHNA, CDR2 YNFKEQ. The CDR3 spans 14 residues. For the CDR3, the DNA is TGTGCCAGTACTACGTCTAGCGGGATCAATAAGCAGTTCTTC. Protein product: CASTTSSGINKQFF.

A note on this clonotype: A junction end diverges from the germline sequence, so it may reflect a read error. This rearrangement joins TRBV6-5 to TRBJ2-1; 7 bases match TRBD2. From germline, CDR1 is MNHEY and CDR2 SVGAGI. This CDR3 comprises 14 residues. In DNA form, the CDR3 reads TGTGACAGCGCCAAGTTAGCGGGCGGGGATGAGCAGTTCTTC. Protein: CDSAKLAGGDEQFF.

Details on this clonotype: The junction and the germline gene differ at one end; a read error may be behind it. This chain joins TRBV28 and TRBJ1-4; 7 bases fit TRBD1. The CDR3 totals 15 residues. The germline V gene encodes CDR1 MDHEN and CDR2 SYDVKM. CDR3 amino acids: CASGLGQSAAEKLFF. Here the CDR3 DNA reads TGTGCCAGCGGTCTGGGACAGTCGGCCGCGGAAAAACTATTTTTT.

This clonotype is a singleton in its sample. One end of the junction varies from germline; a read error may be responsible. The J gene is TRBJ2-7, the V gene TRBV28; no clear D gene. This CDR3 is built from 14 residues. Germline V gene lookup returns CDR1 MDHEN and CDR2 SYDVKM. CDR3 DNA: TGTGTCAGCAGTCCCTCGGCCCTCGTCTCCGAGCAGTACTTC. It specifies CVSSPSALVSEQYF.

Only a few counts were recorded for this clonotype. This chain connects TRBV29-1 to TRBJ2-3; 9 bases map to TRBD1. The germline V gene encodes CDR1 SQVTM and CDR2 ANQGSEA. Trimming removed 8 bases from V and 7 bases from J; junction bases left unmatched: 13. This CDR3 is 14 amino acids long. Here the CDR3 reads CSTPGQGSTNTQYF. The CDR3 DNA reads TGCAGCACACCGGGACAGGGAAGCACGAATACGCAGTATTTT.

Note on this clonotype: This may arise from a read error, as a much more abundant clone is one base away. This CDR3 is missing its conserved last phenylalanine or tryptophan, likely due to a read error. The genes are TRBV5-1 and TRBJ2-3; D tentatively fits TRBD1 or TRBD2 (5 bases each). V lost 7 bases and J lost 3, with 21 bases in between. Germline V lookup: CDR1 SGHRS, CDR2 YFSETQ. The CDR3 spans 16 residues. Written as DNA, the CDR3 is TGCGCCAGCGCATCAGACGTAGGCAGGGAGACAGATACGCAGTATTAT. Translation: CASASDVGRETDTQYY.

This clonotype was observed a single time. The gene calls are TRBV9 and TRBJ1-1, with D unresolved. Trimming removed 7 bases from V and 1 base from J, with 8 bases in between. CDR1 and CDR2 (germline): SGDLS, YYNGEE. CDR3 size: 12 residues. For the CDR3, the DNA is TGTGCCAGCTCCCTGGGGAACACTGAAGCTTTCTTT. Its protein is CASSLGNTEAFF.

With respect to this clonotype: At one boundary the junction diverges from the germline segment, which might be a read error. The V gene is TRBV11-1, the J gene TRBJ2-4; 9 positions agree with TRBD2. The length of the CDR3 is 17 residues. Germline CDR1 and CDR2: SGHAT and FQDESV (reference sequence). The CDR3 is CATSFPGTSMTENIQYF. The CDR3 DNA sequence: TGTGCCACCAGCTTTCCCGGGACTAGCATGACCGAAAACATTCAGTACTTC.

As concerns this clonotype: The missing conserved phenylalanine or tryptophan at the end of this CDR3 makes a read error likely. V and J are TRBV4-1 and TRBJ2-5; D is uncertain. V lost 0 bases and J lost 5, with 16 bases in between. Germline assignment: CDR1 MGHRA and CDR2 YSYEKL. The CDR3 extends over 16 amino acids. The DNA of the CDR3 is TGCGCCAGCAGCCAAGATTTTAACCCGGTCTCGGAGACCCAGTACTCC. Encoded protein: CASSQDFNPVSETQYS.

A note on this clonotype: This likely comes from a read error, as the CDR3 has no conserved phenylalanine or tryptophan at its end. The DNA is left out, because the CDR3 cannot be placed on it with certainty; the CDR3 is given as TCRdb lists it. V usage is TRBV12-3 or TRBV12-4 and J usage is TRBJ2-2. The CDR3 comprises 14 residues, both ends counted. CDR3 sequence: CASMETANTGEVFI.

The chain is built from TRBV5-1 and TRBJ2-2, with D tentatively TRBD1 or TRBD2 (5 bases each). Trimming pared 1 base from V and 9 bases from J, leaving 19 bases between. The germline V gene has CDR1 SGHRS and CDR2 YFSETQ. CDR3 length: 16 amino acids. CDR3 amino acids: CASSLSPSTDTRELFF. The CDR3 DNA reads TGCGCCAGCAGCTTGAGTCCTAGCACGGACACTAGGGAGCTGTTTTTT.

This clonotype was seen only once. The junction shows a germline mismatch at one end, possibly a read error. This chain connects TRBV6-2 or TRBV6-3 to TRBJ2-4; TRBD2 agrees at 8 bases. The CDR3 contains 14 residues. CDR1 is MNHEY and CDR2 is SVGEGT in the germline V gene. The CDR3 loop reads CTSSRRGGEDIQYF. The CDR3 DNA follows: TGTACCAGCAGTCGCCGGGGGGGCGAAGACATTCAGTACTTC.

Concerning this clonotype itself: Since a much larger clone is just one base distant, this may be a read error. The V and J genes are TRBV12-3 or TRBV12-4 and TRBJ2-7, with D uncertain. The CDR3 is made up of 15 amino acids. The V gene lost 3 bases and the J gene lost 0 bases, with 12 bases spanning the gap. The CDR3 DNA sequence: TGTGCCAGCAGTTTTGGTGGGGTGGGCTCCTACGAGCAGTACTTC. Translating gives CASSFGGVGSYEQYF.

In the case of this clonotype: Relative to the germline gene, one junction end is altered; a read error may explain this. The chain links TRBV6-2 or TRBV6-3 to TRBJ2-1; 8 positions agree with TRBD2. The CDR3 has 15 amino acids. Germline-derived CDR1 and CDR2 are MNHEY and SVGEGT. CDR3: CAISRRLLAANERLF. Written as DNA, the CDR3 is TGTGCCATCAGTCGACGACTACTAGCGGCCAATGAGCGGTTATTC.

In regard to this clonotype: The junction departs from the called germline gene at one end, perhaps through a read error. V gene TRBV12-3 or TRBV12-4 combines with J gene TRBJ2-6, with D perhaps matching TRBD2 (6 bases). This CDR3 is built from 21 residues. The CDR3 coding sequence is TGTGCCAGCAGTCGGACCCGACTAGTCCCTGGTCGGGCCTCTGGGGCCTACGTCCTAATTTTC. It encodes CASSRTRLVPGRASGAYVLIF.

Details on this clonotype: One end of the junction is discordant with germline, which a read error may explain. V is TRBV6-2 or TRBV6-3 and J is TRBJ2-7; D ambiguous. Germline CDR1 reads MNHEY; CDR2 reads SVGEGT. This CDR3 has 13 amino acids. The CDR3 loop reads CASSYEVTYEQYF. CDR3 in DNA: TGTGCCAGCAGTTACGAGGTTACCTACGAGCAATATTTC.